This entry describes one TCR beta chain. Its recognized antigen is unknown. No base quality values were provided; no much bigger clone lies one nucleotide off. The germline V gene encodes CDR1 SGHTA and CDR2 FQGNSA. The CDR3 holds 13 amino acids from the cysteine to the phenylalanine. Only the CDR3 region is kept as DNA, spanning 39 bases read in frame from base 1. The germline ends are 7 bases apart after V is trimmed by 1 base and J by 3 bases. The data are from a study of T cell changes during pregnancy in multiple sclerosis (dated by TCRdb to the late 2010s). About the investigation overall: The study examined how the T cell repertoire changed over the course of pregnancy in women with multiple sclerosis.

Libraries were built with the immunoSEQ multiplex PCR assay. Not all clones reach the TCRdb copy of this immuneACCESS table, which keeps in-frame sequences only. Checked studies attribute under half of the gap to unresolved V genes and leave the rest unexplained. The sample table shows some 77,000 clones, and 90% to 95% are seen once. Approximately 2.1% of the sample rests with the top ten. The receptor comes from a female donor in good health, enrolled as a control in a pregnancy study. The sample consisted of peripheral blood, taken in the second trimester of pregnancy. This chain joins TRBV7-2 to TRBJ2-7; the D gene cannot be resolved reliably. The nucleotides read TGTGCCAGCAGCTTAGGGGCGAACTACGAGCAGTACTTC. Its coded protein is CASSLGANYEQYF.